A single sample is the source of the 18 T cell receptor beta chains below, sequenced in a study of blood T cell repertoires in COVID-19. TCRdb keeps only in-frame clones here, not all; method: immunoSEQ multiplex PCR. The repertoire holds 150,000 or so clones, with more than 75% as singletons. The sequencing sample was made of peripheral blood. The receptor source for this set is a woman in her 70s with COVID-19, enrolled during active disease.

This clone was seen only once. This chain uses TRBV28 with TRBJ2-5; unclear D gene. V dropped 1 base and J dropped 1 base, with 7 bases sitting between them. Germline V gives CDR1 MDHEN, CDR2 SYDVKM. This CDR3 contains 14 residues. The chain's CDR3 is CASSLSTAQETQYF. The DNA for the CDR3 is TGTGCCAGCAGTTTATCTACAGCCCAAGAGACCCAGTACTTC.

The rearrangement links TRBV6-5 to TRBJ1-1; D gene uncertain. Germline V gene data show CDR1 as MNHEY and CDR2 as SVGAGI. V lost 8 bases and J lost 4, with 14 bases in between. This CDR3 spans 13 amino acids. CDR3 coding DNA: TGTGCCAGCGGGCGCAGAGGGAGCACTGAAGCTTTCTTT. It translates to CASGRRGSTEAFF.

The chain employs TRBV2 and TRBJ1-4; 11 positions agree with TRBD1. The CDR3 runs 15 residues. V shed 4 bases and J 7 bases; nucleotides not matched to a gene: 5. CDR1 SNHLY and CDR2 FYNNEI come from the germline V gene. DNA for the CDR3: TGTGCCAGCAGTGTCCGGACAGGGGGCTTTGAAAAACTGTTTTTT. This gives the protein CASSVRTGGFEKLFF.

This chain connects TRBV5-1 to TRBJ2-3, with D tentatively TRBD1 (6 bases). Germline values: CDR1 SGHRS, CDR2 YFSETQ. This CDR3 region has 13 residues. Trimming took off 1 base at V and 6 bases at J, with 9 bases between the two ends. DNA of the CDR3: TGCGCCAGCAGCTTGCAACAGGGTGATACGCAGTATTTT. Its protein product is CASSLQQGDTQYF.

V usage is TRBV7-9 and J usage is TRBJ2-1; the match to TRBD2 covers 8 bases. The CDR3 runs to 18 residues. Germline CDR1 and CDR2: SEHNR and FQNEAQ (reference sequence). V shed 5 bases and J 9 bases; nucleotides not matched to a gene: 21. The chain's CDR3 is CASSAQGASGGVRSEQFF. The DNA for the CDR3 is TGTGCCAGCAGCGCTCAGGGTGCGTCGGGGGGGGTCAGGAGTGAGCAGTTCTTC.

The chain recombines TRBV6-5 with TRBJ2-7; D remains ambiguous. CDR3 length equals 15 residues. V was cut by 7 bases and J by 2 bases, with 18 bases left in between. Per germline, CDR1 MNHEY and CDR2 SVGAGI. This CDR3 reads CASTLSYSTTYEQYF. CDR3 bases: TGTGCCAGCACCCTCTCCTACAGTACGACCTACGAGCAGTACTTC.

This clone was recorded a few times. This sequence joins TRBV18 and TRBJ1-5, with D perhaps matching TRBD1 (5 bases). The V end was cut by 5 bases, the J end by 3 bases, with 17 bases between. There are 16 residues in the CDR3. In germline, CDR1 is KGHSH, CDR2 LQKENI. CDR3 sequence: CASSSYGHPPNQPQHF. For the CDR3, the DNA is TGTGCCAGCTCATCTTATGGACACCCACCCAATCAGCCCCAGCATTTT.

This sequence joins TRBV5-8 and TRBJ2-3, with 8 bases aligning to TRBD1. The CDR3 is made up of 16 amino acids. After removal of 1 base from V and 0 bases from J, the junction contained 4 bases not matched to a gene. CDR1 is SGHTS, CDR2 YDEGEE, per germline. CDR3 region: CASSLSPGGSTDTQYF. The CDR3 DNA reads as TGTGCCAGCAGCTTGTCTCCAGGGGGCAGCACAGATACGCAGTATTTT.

V gene TRBV30 combines with J gene TRBJ1-4, with D hard to call. Germline loops: CDR1 GTSNPN, CDR2 SVGIG (reference sequence). Trimming took 3 bases from V and 5 from J, leaving 19 bases between them. The CDR3 covers 16 residues. The CDR3 loop is CAWSTFVYSGNEKLFF. CDR3 nucleotides: TGTGCCTGGAGCACTTTCGTTTACTCGGGGAATGAAAAACTGTTTTTT.

The V gene is TRBV3-1 (or the pseudogene TRBV3-2), the J gene TRBJ1-6; D unclear. This CDR3 comprises 14 residues. CDR1 is LGHDT, CDR2 YNNKEL, per germline (reference sequence). Trimming left V 0 bases short and J 8 bases short, with 8 bases between. CDR3 in DNA: TGTGCCAGCAGCCAAGATCCAGCGGATTCACCCCTCCACTTT. This codes for CASSQDPADSPLHF.

The chain uses TRBV3-1 (or the pseudogene TRBV3-2) and TRBJ2-7, with D maybe TRBD2 (5 bases). CDR3 length: 15 amino acids. V lost 2 bases and J 2 bases, leaving 13 bases between the germline ends. Per the germline V gene, CDR1 is LGHDT and CDR2 is YNNKEL (reference sequence). The CDR3 reads CASSQWRVAPYEQYF. For the CDR3, the DNA is TGTGCCAGCAGCCAATGGCGGGTCGCCCCCTACGAGCAGTACTTC.

The chain recombines TRBV4-2 with TRBJ2-1; 12 bases are a match to TRBD2. CDR1 LGHNA and CDR2 YNFKEQ come from the germline V gene. V dropped 5 bases and J dropped 4; count of bases not matched to a gene: 3. The length of the CDR3 is 15 residues. In nucleotides, the CDR3 is TGTGCCAGCAGCTATACTAGCGGGGGGTACAATGAGCAGTTCTTC. Translated, it gives CASSYTSGGYNEQFF.

The chain carries TRBV12-3 or TRBV12-4 and TRBJ1-2; perhaps TRBD1 as D (6 bases). V was pared by 2 bases and J by 5 bases, with 9 bases between. There are 13 residues in the CDR3. The CDR3 region has the DNA TGTGCCAGCAGTTTACAAACAGGGTATGGCTACACCTTC. Its protein is CASSLQTGYGYTF.

This sequence joins TRBV11-2 and TRBJ2-7; D is possibly TRBD1 (6 bases). The V gene's germline CDR1 is SGHAT and CDR2 FQNNGV. The CDR3 runs to 14 residues. Trimming stripped 5 bases from V and 6 bases from J, with 17 bases between. CDR3: CASSQASGQREQYF. CDR3 coding DNA: TGTGCCAGCAGCCAAGCTTCGGGACAACGCGAGCAGTACTTC.

The V and J genes are TRBV27 and TRBJ1-1, with TRBD1 identical over 7 bases. V shed 6 bases, J shed 3 bases, and the junction held 13 bases outside the gene matches. The germline gives CDR1 MNHEY, CDR2 SMNVEV (reference sequence). The CDR3 has 16 residues. CDR3 nucleotides: TGTGCCAGCAGGCGGCCCGTCACAGGGGTGGACACTGAAGCTTTCTTT. Translating it yields CASRRPVTGVDTEAFF.

The J gene is TRBJ1-6, the V gene TRBV28; 12 nucleotides agree with TRBD1. Per the germline V gene, CDR1 is MDHEN and CDR2 is SYDVKM. The CDR3 has 15 amino acids. The J segment lost 10 bases and the V segment lost 5 bases, leaving 6 bases of the junction unmatched. CDR3 bases: TGTGCCAGCAGTCCGGGACAGGGGGCTTGGTCACCCCTCCACTTT. It specifies CASSPGQGAWSPLHF. Full variable domain (missing parts from reference TRBV28 and TRBJ1-6): DVKVTQSSRYLVKRTGEKVFLECVQDMDHENMFWYRQDPGLGLRLIYFSYDVKMKEKGDIPEGYSVSREKKERFSLILESASTNQTSMYLCASSPGQGAWSPLHFGNGTRLTVT.

The genes are TRBV20-1 and TRBJ2-3; D is possibly TRBD1 (5 bases). The germline CDR1 and CDR2 sequences are DFQATT and SNEGSKA (reference sequence). The CDR3 extends over 13 amino acids. Deletions cut 3 bases from V and 5 bases from J, with 12 bases between. CDR3 residues: CSASQGSGDTQYF. The CDR3 DNA sequence: TGCAGTGCTAGTCAGGGCTCCGGAGATACGCAGTATTTT.

This clone was found a few times. The CDR3 region is CASSRASGAGAKTQYF. DNA for the CDR3: TGTGCCAGCAGCCGCGCCTCTGGGGCGGGGGCCAAGACCCAGTACTTC. The chain uses TRBV3-1 (or the pseudogene TRBV3-2) and TRBJ2-5; tentative D call: TRBD2 (7 bases). The CDR3 covers 16 residues. Trimming pared 4 bases from V and 6 bases from J, leaving 21 bases between. CDR1 and CDR2 from the germline V gene are LGHDT and YNNKEL (reference sequence).